The 22 T cell receptor beta chains given below trace back to one sample, sequenced in a study of cytomegalovirus exposure and HLA in healthy donors. Primers for the PCR totalled 60 Vbeta and 13 Jbeta. Profiled with immunoSEQ multiplex PCR; TCRdb holds only in-frame clones, not every one. The data show some 160,000 clones, roughly 80% seen once. Sequenced input: PBMCs. These receptors originate from a male donor in good health and CMV-seronegative.

The chain links TRBV25-1 to TRBJ2-1, with a weak D call TRBD2 (6 bases). The CDR3 is 15 residues long. Germline assignment: CDR1 MGHDK and CDR2 SYGVNS. Trimming shortened V by 4 bases and J by 6 bases, and 16 bases separated the two germline ends. CDR3 DNA: TGTGCCAGCAGTGTTGCGGGGATTGCAGGCAATGAGCAGTTCTTC. Amino acids: CASSVAGIAGNEQFF. The full variable domain, rest sourced from reference TRBV25-1 and TRBJ2-1, is EADIYQTPRYLVIGTGKKITLECSQTMGHDKMYWYQQDPGMELHLIHYSYGVNSTEKGDLSSESTVSRIRTEHFPLTLESARPSHTSQYLCASSVAGIAGNEQFFGPGTRLTVL.

The V gene is TRBV7-9, the J gene TRBJ2-7, with D perhaps matching TRBD2 (6 bases). This CDR3 comprises 16 residues. The V gene lost 5 bases and the J gene lost 5 bases, with 22 bases spanning the gap. Germline V gene lookup returns CDR1 SEHNR and CDR2 FQNEAQ (reference sequence). The CDR3 sequence is CASSRPGTDPWDEQYF. In DNA, the CDR3 is TGTGCCAGCAGCCGCCCTGGGACTGATCCTTGGGACGAGCAGTACTTC.

J is TRBJ2-2 and V is TRBV18; D possibly corresponds to TRBD1 (5 bases). V shed 0 bases and J shed 5 bases, with 16 bases lying between them. CDR3 size: 17 residues. CDR1 KGHSH and CDR2 LQKENI come from the germline V gene. The CDR3 DNA sequence: TGTGCCAGCTCACCACCGATCATCAGGGAAGGGACCGGGGAGCTGTTTTTT. It yields the protein CASSPPIIREGTGELFF.

This chain uses TRBV10-3 with TRBJ2-2; D perhaps matches TRBD1 (6 bases). The V gene lost 9 bases and the J gene lost 0 bases, with 17 bases spanning the gap. Germline loops: CDR1 ENHRY, CDR2 SYGVKD. CDR3 size: 16 residues. The CDR3 sequence is CAIASRTAPNTGELFF. The DNA for the CDR3 is TGTGCCATTGCCTCGAGGACAGCCCCGAACACCGGGGAGCTGTTTTTT.

V is TRBV6-5 and J is TRBJ1-1; tentatively, D is TRBD1 (6 bases). CDR3 length: 14 amino acids. The V end lost 6 bases, the J end lost 1 base, and 12 bases lay between the germline ends. CDR1 is MNHEY, CDR2 SVGAGI, per germline. Written as DNA, the CDR3 is TGTGCCAGCAGGGGACATGCTCGGAACACTGAAGCTTTCTTT. Its protein product is CASRGHARNTEAFF.

This sequence joins TRBV5-4 and TRBJ2-2, with D perhaps matching TRBD2 (6 bases). Germline lookup yields CDR1 SGHNT and CDR2 YYREEE (reference sequence). The CDR3 sequence is 16 residues long. V lost 0 bases and J 4 bases, leaving 13 bases between the germline ends. The CDR3 sequence is CASSLVGGGSTGELFF. For the CDR3, the DNA is TGTGCCAGCAGCTTGGTGGGGGGTGGTAGCACCGGGGAGCTGTTTTTT.

J is TRBJ2-2 and V is TRBV5-4, with a possible D match to TRBD2 (6 bases). CDR1 and CDR2 from the germline V gene are SGHNT and YYREEE (reference sequence). The CDR3 loop spans 13 amino acids. The V end lost 7 bases, the J end lost 4 bases, and 11 bases lay between the germline ends. The CDR3 loop reads CASSGTSTGELFF. The CDR3 region has the DNA TGTGCCAGCTCCGGGACTTCCACCGGGGAGCTGTTTTTT.

The chain joins TRBV27 to TRBJ1-5, with 7 bases lining up with TRBD1. The CDR3 length is 16 residues. The germline CDR1 and CDR2 sequences are MNHEY and SMNVEV (reference sequence). With 2 bases clipped from V and 6 bases from J, the junction kept 10 bases outside the gene matches. The CDR3 nucleotides are TGTGCCAGCAGTTTACGCGGAGGGGGCAGGGGTCAGCCCCAGCATTTT. Protein product: CASSLRGGGRGQPQHF.

The V and J genes are TRBV6-5 and TRBJ2-7; the D gene is possibly TRBD2 (5 bases). This CDR3 has 15 residues. CDR1 is MNHEY, CDR2 SVGAGI, per germline. V lost 2 bases and J lost 5, with 16 bases in between. CDR3: CASSYGLAGLNEQYF. The CDR3 DNA is TGTGCCAGCAGTTACGGTCTAGCAGGACTCAACGAGCAGTACTTC.

This rearrangement joins TRBV4-1 to TRBJ1-5; TRBD1 is a possible D gene (6 bases). This CDR3 is 15 amino acids long. V lost 0 bases and J lost 3, with 9 bases in between. Germline V CDR1 and CDR2: MGHRA, YSYEKL. As DNA, the CDR3 is TGCGCCAGCAGCCAAGATTCAGGGGACAATCAGCCCCAGCATTTT. Protein sequence: CASSQDSGDNQPQHF.

The rearrangement links TRBV4-3 to TRBJ1-5; TRBD1 aligns across 8 bases. Germline V gene lookup returns CDR1 LGHNA and CDR2 YSLEER. The CDR3 has 15 residues. Trimming cost V 4 bases and J 7 bases; bases outside gene matches: 9. CDR3 sequence (DNA): TGCGCCAGCAGCCTCAACAGGGGGTTGCGCCAGCCCCAGCATTTT. Translated: CASSLNRGLRQPQHF.

The chain carries TRBV2 and TRBJ1-1; D remains unclear. The CDR3 is 10 amino acids. Trimming took 9 bases from V and 7 from J, leaving 9 bases between them. CDR1 SNHLY and CDR2 FYNNEI come from the germline V gene. The DNA for the CDR3 is TGTGCCAGTTCTATTGGTGAAGCTTTCTTT. Translation: CASSIGEAFF.

The rearrangement joins TRBV9 to TRBJ1-5; weak D call: TRBD1 (5 bases). V was trimmed by 3 bases and J by 3 bases, leaving 13 bases between them. CDR1 and CDR2 (germline): SGDLS, YYNGEE. The CDR3 sequence is 15 residues long. The CDR3 region has the DNA TGTGCCAGCAGCGAGGGGAACTATCTCAATCAGCCCCAGCATTTT. It codes for CASSEGNYLNQPQHF.

The chain employs TRBV21-1 and TRBJ1-1; TRBD1, the table's D call, lacks a check against the DNA. TRBV21-1 constitutes a pseudogene. CDR3 size: 14 residues. In DNA, the CDR3 is TGTGCCAGCAGGCTGGGCAGAAAGAACACTGAAGCTTTCTTT. Translated: CASRLGRKNTEAFF.

V and J are TRBV6-6 and TRBJ1-4; TRBD1 agrees at 10 bases. Losses at the gene ends were 5 bases for V and 7 bases for J; bases not matched to a gene: 4. The CDR3 loop spans 14 amino acids. Germline-derived CDR1 and CDR2 are MNHNY and SVGAGI (reference sequence). For the CDR3, the DNA is TGTGCCAGCAGTCCCGACAGGGGGCGTGAAAAACTGTTTTTT. Its protein is CASSPDRGREKLFF.

The V call is TRBV4-3, the J call TRBJ2-1; 7 positions agree with TRBD1. J was trimmed by 5 bases and V by 0 bases; bases with no gene match: 7. The CDR3 loop spans 16 amino acids. From germline, CDR1 is LGHNA and CDR2 YSLEER. The CDR3 DNA reads TGCGCCAGCAGCCAAGATCTTTCGGGACAGAACAATGAGCAGTTCTTC. Its translation: CASSQDLSGQNNEQFF.

The V gene is TRBV18, the J gene TRBJ2-4; D unclear. Trimming removed 6 bases at V and 0 bases at J, with 12 bases between. Germline V lookup: CDR1 KGHSH, CDR2 LQKENI. The CDR3 contains 15 residues. CDR3 residues: CASSPRVVAKNIQYF. CDR3 nucleotide sequence: TGTGCCAGCTCCCCCCGGGTGGTAGCCAAAAACATTCAGTACTTC.

The rearrangement links TRBV5-1 to TRBJ1-2, with D perhaps matching TRBD1 (6 bases). The CDR3 length is 13 residues. Trimming removed 4 bases at V and 4 bases at J, with 11 bases between. Germline V gene sequence: CDR1 SGHRS, CDR2 YFSETQ. CDR3 bases: TGCGCCAGCAGCCGGGACACAGGCTATGGCTACACCTTC. Encoded protein: CASSRDTGYGYTF.

The chain employs TRBV5-1 and TRBJ2-7; D might be TRBD2 (7 bases). Germline CDR1 reads SGHRS; CDR2 reads YFSETQ. This CDR3 region has 16 residues. V lost 0 bases and J lost 0, with 13 bases in between. This CDR3 reads CASSLAPGDYSYEQYF. The CDR3 coding sequence is TGCGCCAGCAGCTTGGCCCCAGGGGACTACTCCTACGAGCAGTACTTC.

The V and J genes are TRBV7-2 and TRBJ2-7; possible D gene TRBD1, 6 bases. The CDR3 runs to 15 residues. The germline gives CDR1 SGHTA, CDR2 FQGNSA. Trimming shortened V by 4 bases and J by 2 bases, and 15 bases separated the two germline ends. CDR3 nucleotide sequence: TGTGCCAGCAGCTATACCGGGACAAGGCCCTACGAGCAGTACTTC. This gives the protein CASSYTGTRPYEQYF. The complete variable domain, with remaining parts taken from reference TRBV7-2 and TRBJ2-7, reads GAGVSQSPSNKVTEKGKDVELRCDPISGHTALYWYRQSLGQGLEFLIYFQGNSAPDKSGLPSDRFSAERTGGSVSTLTIQRTQQEDSAVYLCASSYTGTRPYEQYFGPGTRLTVT.

This clone appeared a single time. The chain combines TRBV6-6 with TRBJ1-3; D uncertain. V was trimmed by 8 bases and J by 0 bases, leaving 11 bases between them. Germline assignment: CDR1 MNHNY and CDR2 SVGAGI (reference sequence). This CDR3 has 14 amino acids. This chain's CDR3 is CASEDRASGNTIYF. The CDR3 DNA reads TGTGCCAGCGAAGATAGAGCCTCTGGAAACACCATATATTTT.

The chain couples TRBV27 to TRBJ1-1; possible D gene TRBD1, 6 bases. The CDR3 spans 15 residues. From germline, CDR1 is MNHEY and CDR2 SMNVEV (reference sequence). V dropped 5 bases and J dropped 4 bases, with 17 bases sitting between them. CDR3 sequence: CASSHLTGMGTEAFF. CDR3 sequence (DNA): TGTGCCAGCAGTCACCTCACAGGGATGGGCACTGAAGCTTTCTTT.